These 32 T cell receptor beta chains were all obtained from the same sample, sequenced in a study of blood T cells in healthy people across ages (dated by TCRdb to about 2015). The library was produced with 5' RACE. TCRdb shows the sequencer as Illumina HiSeq 2500. A second PCR of about 7 to 12 cycles was run with a J-beta primer mix and a sample-barcoded 5' primer. TCRdb reran the public reads through fastp at Q25 and MiXCR, keeping productive beta chains. Entries that share a CDR3 protein sequence are merged under the most common genes and DNA. The table for this sample lists 540,000 or so distinct CDR3 sequences; under 55% of them were counted only once. Of the sample, around 25% is held by the ten largest clones. The sample comprised blood. These receptors originate from a man older than 75 in good health.

On this clonotype: Given a much more abundant clone one base away, this may be a read error. V usage is TRBV3-1 and J usage is TRBJ2-3, with D possibly being TRBD1 (6 bases). The germline CDR1 and CDR2 sequences are LGHDT and YNNKEL (reference sequence). This CDR3 is 13 amino acids long. Written as DNA, the CDR3 is TGTGCCAGCAGCCAAGGGGGGCAAGATACGCTGTATTTT. Encoded protein: CASSQGGQDTLYF.

J is TRBJ2-3 and V is TRBV29-1, with 10 bases lining up with TRBD2. Germline V gene sequence: CDR1 SQVTM, CDR2 ANQGSEA. The CDR3 consists of 13 residues. The V gene end was trimmed by 8 bases and the J gene end by 3 bases; junction bases not matched to a gene: 5. The CDR3 is CSRGLAATDTQYF. CDR3 bases: TGCAGCCGTGGACTAGCGGCTACAGATACGCAGTATTTT.

As to this clonotype: A single base separates this from a much larger clone, so it may be a read error. V gene TRBV5-6 combines with J gene TRBJ2-1, with D perhaps matching TRBD2 (6 bases). The V end was cut by 6 bases, the J end by 6 bases, with 19 bases between. Germline lookup yields CDR1 SGHDT and CDR2 YYEEEE. The CDR3 runs 15 residues. The CDR3 spells CASILDLTGVNEQFF. The CDR3 coding sequence is TGTGCCAGCATCCTCGACTTGACGGGAGTCAATGAGCAGTTCTTC.

This chain links TRBV19 with TRBJ2-1; no firm D call. CDR1 is LNHDA, CDR2 SQIVND, per germline (reference sequence). This CDR3 is 14 amino acids long. V was trimmed by 2 bases and J by 3 bases, leaving 8 bases between them. CDR3 nucleotides: TGTGCCAGTAGTATACAGAACCTCTACAATGAGCAGTTCTTC. Translating gives CASSIQNLYNEQFF.

This clonotype was seen a handful of times. V gene TRBV28 combines with J gene TRBJ1-4; 9 bases are a match to TRBD1. With 0 bases clipped from V and 8 bases from J, the junction kept 4 bases outside the gene matches. From germline, CDR1 is MDHEN and CDR2 SYDVKM. The CDR3 consists of 15 residues. CDR3 residues: CASSLWGQGVEKLFF. The CDR3 bases are TGTGCCAGCAGTTTATGGGGACAGGGAGTCGAAAAACTGTTTTTT.

For this clonotype: Its ends do not fully match the called genes, so a read error is possible. This sequence joins TRBV30 and TRBJ2-7, with D hard to call. CDR3 length equals 12 residues. Germline V gene sequence: CDR1 GTSNPN, CDR2 SVGIG (reference sequence). CDR3 bases: TGTGTCTGGAGAACGACCATCTACGAGCAGTACTTC. Translation gives CVWRTTIYEQYF.

This clonotype was detected many times. J is TRBJ1-6 and V is TRBV6-5; D uncertain. Germline V gene data show CDR1 as MNHEY and CDR2 as SVGAGI. This CDR3 contains 14 residues. Trimming cost V 8 bases and J 4 bases, with 12 bases left between them. The CDR3 DNA sequence: TGTGCCAGCCAAGAACACCCGTATAATTCACCCCTCCACTTT. As protein: CASQEHPYNSPLHF.

The table lists this clonotype with many counts. The chain couples TRBV27 to TRBJ1-1; TRBD1 agrees at 7 bases. The J segment lost 4 bases and the V segment lost 5 bases, leaving 7 bases of the junction unmatched. The CDR3 has 14 amino acids. CDR1 is MNHEY, CDR2 SMNVEV, per germline (reference sequence). CDR3 DNA: TGTGCCAGCAGTAGGGGGCCTGGGGGCACTGAAGCTTTCTTT. Translated, it gives CASSRGPGGTEAFF.

The V and J genes are TRBV27 and TRBJ2-7; 9 bases align to TRBD1. The CDR3 runs 13 residues. V gave up 5 bases and J gave up 6 bases; unmatched junction bases: 5. Germline loops: CDR1 MNHEY, CDR2 SMNVEV (reference sequence). CDR3 sequence reads: CASSTGGAGEQYF. CDR3 DNA sequence: TGTGCCAGCAGTACAGGGGGCGCGGGCGAGCAGTACTTC.

The chain is built from TRBV7-2 and TRBJ2-3; no reliable D call. Germline lookup yields CDR1 SGHTA and CDR2 FQGNSA. CDR3 length: 13 amino acids. Trimming stripped 4 bases from V and 4 bases from J, with 9 bases between. This CDR3 is CASSYDPSDTQYF. The DNA of the CDR3 is TGTGCCAGCAGCTATGACCCGTCAGATACGCAGTATTTT.

The chain carries TRBV7-2 and TRBJ2-1; weak D call: TRBD2 (6 bases). The ends were cut back, 4 bases at V and 9 bases at J, with 10 bases in the middle. Germline V CDR1 and CDR2: SGHTA, FQGNSA. The CDR3 has 12 residues. This CDR3 reads CASSSLAGEQFF. CDR3 nucleotides: TGTGCCAGCAGCTCACTAGCCGGTGAGCAGTTCTTC.

This chain connects TRBV6-5 to TRBJ2-5; 11 bases map to TRBD2. The CDR3 covers 15 residues. CDR1 is MNHEY and CDR2 is SVGAGI in the germline V gene. Trimming cost V 2 bases and J 9 bases; bases outside gene matches: 8. The DNA of the CDR3 is TGTGCCAGCAGTTACCGGACTAGCGGGTCCTCGCCCCAGTACTTC. It codes for CASSYRTSGSSPQYF.

Remarks on this clonotype: A much larger clone differs from this one at a single base, so this may be a read error. This rearrangement joins TRBV6-6 to TRBJ2-5, with D hard to call. This CDR3 spans 11 amino acids. Germline assignment: CDR1 MNHNY and CDR2 SVGAGI (reference sequence). The ends were cut back, 5 bases at V and 11 bases at J, with 12 bases in the middle. The CDR3 DNA sequence: TGTGCCAGCAGTCGACAAAATGAGCAGTACTTC. This codes for CASSRQNEQYF.

The V and J genes are TRBV7-2 and TRBJ1-1, with no clear D. The CDR3 runs 13 residues. V lost 3 bases to trimming and J lost 1 base, with 6 bases between them. CDR1 is SGHTA and CDR2 is FQGNSA in the germline V gene. CDR3 region: CASSFNGNTEAFF. The CDR3 coding sequence is TGTGCCAGCAGCTTCAATGGGAACACTGAAGCTTTCTTT.

The chain employs TRBV4-3 and TRBJ2-2; D is uncertain. Trimming stripped 4 bases from V and 4 bases from J, with 10 bases between. The germline V gene encodes CDR1 LGHNA and CDR2 YSLEER. This CDR3 comprises 14 residues. CDR3 region: CASSLNPGTGELFF. CDR3 nucleotides: TGCGCCAGCAGCCTAAACCCCGGCACCGGGGAGCTGTTTTTT.

The rearrangement joins TRBV25-1 to TRBJ2-1; 7 bases align to TRBD2. The CDR3 is 14 residues long. Per the germline V gene, CDR1 is MGHDK and CDR2 is SYGVNS. J gave up 7 bases and V 6 bases, and 9 bases lay outside the gene matches. Here the CDR3 reads CASRDVGLDNEQFF. The CDR3 DNA is TGTGCCAGCAGGGACGTAGGACTAGATAATGAGCAGTTCTTC.

The rearrangement joins TRBV4-3 to TRBJ2-7; no definite D call. This CDR3 is built from 13 residues. Germline CDR1 reads LGHNA; CDR2 reads YSLEER. Trimming cost V 1 base and J 10 bases, with 14 bases left between them. This chain's CDR3 is CASSQGAGKDQYF. CDR3 coding DNA: TGCGCCAGCAGCCAAGGAGCTGGTAAGGATCAGTACTTC.

For this clonotype: The junction does not match germline at one end; this may be a read error. The chain uses TRBV4-3 and TRBJ2-7; the D is unclear. The CDR3 spans 18 residues. Germline V lookup: CDR1 LGHNA, CDR2 YSLEER. CDR3 bases: TGCGTCAGCAGCCCTTCGGGCGGTCCACTACCTTCCTCCTACGAGCAGTACTTC. Its protein is CVSSPSGGPLPSSYEQYF.

The V gene is TRBV10-3, the J gene TRBJ1-6; the D is unclear. Trimming took 6 bases from V and 6 from J, leaving 12 bases between them. Germline assignment: CDR1 ENHRY and CDR2 SYGVKD. The CDR3 totals 14 residues. The CDR3 reads CAIRINSGNSPLHF. Written as DNA, the CDR3 is TGTGCCATCAGGATAAACAGCGGTAATTCACCCCTCCACTTT.

This clonotype was recorded only once. The chain uses TRBV7-9 and TRBJ2-4, with D uncertain. The end of the DNA is better explained by TRBJ2-5, so the J call may be wrong. CDR1 and CDR2 (germline): SEHNR, FQNEAQ (reference sequence). This CDR3 spans 13 amino acids. The CDR3 is CASSLVPKETQYF. The DNA for the CDR3 is TGTGCCAGCAGCTTAGTTCCTAAAGAGACCCAGTACTTC.

The V and J genes are TRBV11-1 and TRBJ2-5; 9 nucleotides line up with TRBD2. The CDR3 extends over 16 amino acids. CDR1 is SGHAT, CDR2 FQDESV, per germline (reference sequence). J gave up 0 bases and V 1 base, and 3 bases lay outside the gene matches. The DNA of the CDR3 is TGTGCCAGCAGCTTAGGACTAGCGGTGTACCAAGAGACCCAGTACTTC. Translated: CASSLGLAVYQETQYF. The entire variable domain, with the rest obtained from reference TRBV11-1 and TRBJ2-5, is as follows: EAEVAQSPRYKITEKSQAVAFWCDPISGHATLYWYRQILGQGPELLVQFQDESVVDDSQLPKDRFSAERLKGVDSTLKIQPAELGDSAMYLCASSLGLAVYQETQYFGPGTRLLVL.

In its sample, this clonotype was seen a few times. The chain has TRBV24-1 and TRBJ2-1; D possibly uses TRBD1 or TRBD2 (5 bases each). Germline V gene lookup returns CDR1 KGHDR and CDR2 SFDVKD. Trimming stripped 9 bases from V and 5 bases from J, with 19 bases between. The CDR3 totals 15 residues. The chain's CDR3 is CATGLKGRPHNEQFF. The CDR3 DNA reads as TGTGCCACCGGCCTAAAGGGACGGCCCCACAATGAGCAGTTCTTC.

The V and J genes are TRBV29-1 and TRBJ1-1; D is undetermined. This CDR3 comprises 13 residues. The V end was cut by 2 bases, the J end by 1 base, with 8 bases between. Germline assignment: CDR1 SQVTM and CDR2 ANQGSEA. The CDR3 DNA reads as TGCAGCGTTGAAACGGGCGGGAACACTGAAGCTTTCTTT. Translated: CSVETGGNTEAFF.

The CDR3 here is CASSFGGRPDTQYF. CDR3 nucleotides: TGTGCCAGCAGCTTCGGTGGGCGCCCAGATACGCAGTATTTT. V usage is TRBV11-3 and J usage is TRBJ2-3; D gene unclear. This CDR3 has 14 amino acids. Looked up from germline, CDR1 is SGHNT and CDR2 is YENEEA. V gave up 3 bases and J gave up 4 bases, with 11 bases separating them.

This clonotype was seen more than once but under ten times. The rearrangement uses TRBV11-2 and TRBJ2-7; 7 positions agree with TRBD2. The CDR3 extends over 18 amino acids. Germline V CDR1 and CDR2: SGHAT, FQNNGV. Unmatched junction bases numbered 12, after V lost 1 base and J lost 0 bases. The CDR3: CASSLGFWGGKSSYEQYF. CDR3 DNA: TGTGCCAGCAGCTTAGGTTTTTGGGGGGGAAAGAGCTCCTACGAGCAGTACTTC.

J is TRBJ1-1 and V is TRBV20-1, with 7 bases matching TRBD1. J gave up 3 bases and V 6 bases, and 7 bases lay outside the gene matches. The CDR3 runs 13 residues. In germline, CDR1 is DFQATT, CDR2 SNEGSKA (reference sequence). CDR3 loop: CSAHRGEYTEAFF. CDR3 DNA sequence: TGCAGTGCCCACAGGGGCGAGTACACTGAAGCTTTCTTT.

This clonotype was picked up a small number of times. The rearrangement uses TRBV25-1 and TRBJ2-5; TRBD1 is a possible D gene (6 bases). V was trimmed by 5 bases and J by 5 bases, leaving 21 bases between them. This CDR3 spans 16 amino acids. Germline V lookup: CDR1 MGHDK, CDR2 SYGVNS. As DNA, the CDR3 is TGTGCCAGCAGTTATTCCACAGGGACCTCAGTGGAGACCCAGTACTTC. As protein: CASSYSTGTSVETQYF.

This clonotype was counted a few times. This chain uses TRBV12-3 or TRBV12-4 with TRBJ2-4; TRBD2 is a possible D gene (5 bases). Trimming removed 1 base from V and 13 bases from J, with 17 bases in between. The CDR3 spans 14 residues. CDR3 DNA: TGTGCCAGCAGTTTAGGGGATATCATTTGGGAGCAGTACTTC. This codes for CASSLGDIIWEQYF.

The chain employs TRBV7-2 and TRBJ2-3; 8 bases line up with TRBD1. Germline loops: CDR1 SGHTA, CDR2 FQGNSA. The CDR3 spans 18 residues. V shed 5 bases, J shed 7 bases, and the junction held 20 bases outside the gene matches. CDR3 in DNA: TGTGCCAGCAGCCAACGGACAGGGCACGGTTGGAATGATAATACGCAGTATTTT. It specifies CASSQRTGHGWNDNTQYF.

CDR3 nucleotide sequence: TGTGCCATCGGAATAGCGGGTACGCAGTATTTT. Protein: CAIGIAGTQYF. The V call is TRBV10-3, the J call TRBJ2-3, with 7 nucleotides matching TRBD2. V lost 8 bases, J lost 8 bases, and 4 bases stayed unmatched. The CDR3 contains 11 residues. Germline V lookup: CDR1 ENHRY, CDR2 SYGVKD.

In this sample, this clonotype turned up a few times. The rearrangement joins TRBV30 to TRBJ2-3, with D tentatively TRBD1 (6 bases). Germline lookup yields CDR1 GTSNPN and CDR2 SVGIG (reference sequence). V shed 3 bases and J shed 6 bases, with 19 bases lying between them. The CDR3 loop spans 15 amino acids. The CDR3 bases are TGTGCCTGGAGGACAGGTCCCCCGACCGTGGATACGCAGTATTTT. Protein product: CAWRTGPPTVDTQYF. Filled out from reference TRBV30 and TRBJ2-3, the complete variable domain reads SQTIHQWPATLVQPVGSPLSLECTVEGTSNPNLYWYRQAAGRGLQLLFYSVGIGQISSEVPQNLSASRPQDRQFILSSKKLLLSDSGFYLCAWRTGPPTVDTQYFGPGTRLTVL.

In its sample, this clonotype was seen once. The V gene is TRBV18, the J gene TRBJ2-7; TRBD2 aligns across 13 bases. The J call is in doubt because the DNA end fits TRBJ2-5 better. The CDR3 spans 16 residues. Per germline, CDR1 KGHSH and CDR2 LQKENI. This chain's CDR3 is CASSPTTSGRRETQYF. The CDR3 nucleotides are TGTGCCAGCTCACCAACGACTAGCGGGAGGCGTGAGACCCAGTACTTC.